The 31 T cell receptor beta chains in this list originate from one sample, sequenced in a study of T cell responses to AZD1222 COVID-19 vaccine (TCRdb year 2021). In light of the paper, this sample's time point label describes: baseline before first vaccination. The meaning of the sample's treatment or condition label: meningococcal conjugate vaccine given as trial control. Library construction relied on the immunoSEQ multiplex PCR assay. Not all clones reach the TCRdb copy of this immuneACCESS table, which keeps in-frame sequences only. Checked studies attribute under half of the gap to unresolved V genes and leave the rest unexplained. The sample table lists some 150,000 clones, 75% to 85% of them with a count of one. The top ten clonotypes cover 4.1% of the sample. Specimen: peripheral blood, collected on day 0 of MenACWY control vaccination. These receptors were collected from an adult in good health.

This chain uses TRBV5-4 with TRBJ2-3, with 7 bases aligning to TRBD2. Trimming removed 4 bases from V and 6 bases from J; junction bases left unmatched: 8. From germline, CDR1 is SGHNT and CDR2 YYREEE (reference sequence). The CDR3 totals 14 residues. The CDR3 loop reads CASSLADTLDTQYF. The CDR3, as DNA: TGTGCCAGCAGCCTAGCGGATACGTTGGATACGCAGTATTTT.

The chain carries TRBV28 and TRBJ1-6; 12 bases fit TRBD1. The J segment lost 10 bases and the V segment lost 6 bases, leaving 13 bases of the junction unmatched. The CDR3 runs to 17 residues. Germline V gives CDR1 MDHEN, CDR2 SYDVKM. This CDR3 reads CASSPVGTGGAKSPLHF. DNA of the CDR3: TGTGCCAGCAGCCCCGTCGGGACAGGGGGCGCAAAGTCACCCCTCCACTTT.

The chain combines TRBV4-2 with TRBJ2-1; D is possibly TRBD2 (5 bases). Looked up from germline, CDR1 is LGHNA and CDR2 is YNFKEQ. The CDR3 consists of 18 residues. V was clipped by 1 base and J by 0 bases, with 16 bases between them. CDR3 DNA: TGTGCCAGCAGCCAAGCGCGCTCCTCGGGAAGCTCCTACAATGAGCAGTTCTTC. Its protein is CASSQARSSGSSYNEQFF.

V is TRBV14 and J is TRBJ2-2; perhaps TRBD2 as D (6 bases). Trimming took 4 bases from V and 3 from J, leaving 12 bases between them. Germline V gene data show CDR1 as SGHDN and CDR2 as FVKESK. CDR3 length: 15 amino acids. CDR3 in DNA: TGTGCCAGCAGCCCCCAGCGGGTTTACACCGGGGAGCTGTTTTTT. Translation gives CASSPQRVYTGELFF.

V is TRBV5-5 and J is TRBJ1-3; D is perhaps TRBD1 (6 bases). Germline V gene data show CDR1 as SGHKS and CDR2 as YYEKEE (reference sequence). Trimming shortened V by 6 bases and J by 0 bases, and 13 bases separated the two germline ends. The CDR3 runs 15 residues. The DNA for the CDR3 is TGTGCCAGCACCACCCTACAGGGCTCTGGAAACACCATATATTTT. Protein sequence: CASTTLQGSGNTIYF.

On this clone: The sample contains more than one DNA sequence encoding this CDR3. The J gene is TRBJ1-5, the V gene TRBV6-5; D gene ambiguous. Per the germline V gene, CDR1 is MNHEY and CDR2 is SVGAGI. The CDR3 has 12 amino acids. V dropped 6 bases and J dropped 1 base, with 4 bases sitting between them. CDR3 region: CASRGSNQPQHF. Written as DNA, the CDR3 is TGTGCCAGCAGGGGGAGCAATCAGCCCCAGCATTTT.

This clone was recorded a few times. This chain uses TRBV6-6 with TRBJ2-3; the D gene is possibly TRBD1 (6 bases). The CDR3 runs to 15 residues. The germline V gene has CDR1 MNHNY and CDR2 SVGAGI (reference sequence). V was shortened by 0 bases and J by 5 bases, with 12 bases between the two germline ends. CDR3 sequence: CASSYSAGDKDTQYF. The CDR3 DNA is TGTGCCAGCAGTTACTCGGCAGGGGACAAAGATACGCAGTATTTT.

CDR3 sequence reads: CASSRYGASNTGELFF. DNA for the CDR3: TGTGCCAGCAGCCGTTATGGGGCCTCGAACACCGGGGAGCTGTTTTTT. The rearrangement links TRBV7-9 to TRBJ2-2; the D gene is possibly TRBD1 (5 bases). Between the trimmed V and J ends, which lost 5 bases and 0 bases, there was a span of 13 bases. Germline CDR1 and CDR2: SEHNR and FQNEAQ (reference sequence). This CDR3 has 16 residues. Using reference TRBV7-9 and TRBJ2-2 for the parts outside the CDR3, the full variable domain is DTGVSQNPRHKITKRGQNVTFRCDPISEHNRLYWYRQTLGQGPEFLTYFQNEAQLEKSRLLSDRFSAERPKGSFSTLEIQRTEQGDSAMYLCASSRYGASNTGELFFGEGSRLTVL.

CDR3 protein: CASSGSGGNTEAFF. The DNA of the CDR3 is TGTGCCAGCAGCGGAAGCGGGGGCAACACTGAAGCTTTCTTT. V and J are TRBV7-9 and TRBJ1-1; TRBD1 is a possible D gene (6 bases). Germline CDR1 SEHNR, CDR2 FQNEAQ (reference sequence). The ends were cut back, 5 bases at V and 2 bases at J, with 12 bases in the middle. The CDR3 loop spans 14 amino acids. Supplemented by reference TRBV7-9 and TRBJ1-1, the full variable domain reads DTGVSQNPRHKITKRGQNVTFRCDPISEHNRLYWYRQTLGQGPEFLTYFQNEAQLEKSRLLSDRFSAERPKGSFSTLEIQRTEQGDSAMYLCASSGSGGNTEAFFGQGTRLTVV.

The chain couples TRBV27 to TRBJ2-6; unclear D gene. CDR1 and CDR2 from the germline V gene are MNHEY and SMNVEV (reference sequence). CDR3 size: 18 residues. V was trimmed by 2 bases and J by 0 bases, leaving 14 bases between them. The CDR3 is CASSLRIGVFSGANVLTF. The CDR3 DNA follows: TGTGCCAGCAGTTTACGTATTGGGGTTTTCTCTGGGGCCAACGTCCTGACTTTC.

This sequence joins TRBV19 and TRBJ1-5, with a possible D match to TRBD1 (5 bases). This CDR3 is 14 amino acids long. From germline, CDR1 is LNHDA and CDR2 SQIVND (reference sequence). Trimming took off 7 bases at V and 3 bases at J, with 13 bases between the two ends. CDR3 coding DNA: TGTGCCAGTACCAATACAGGCTCCAATCAGCCCCAGCATTTT. This translates into CASTNTGSNQPQHF. The whole variable domain, remainder taken from reference TRBV19 and TRBJ1-5, is DGGITQSPKYLFRKEGQNVTLSCEQNLNHDAMYWYRQDPGQGLRLIYYSQIVNDFQKGDIAEGYSVSREKKESFPLTVTSAQKNPTAFYLCASTNTGSNQPQHFGDGTRLSIL.

This chain links TRBV5-6 with TRBJ2-2; 16 bases align to TRBD2. Trimming removed 4 bases from V and 8 bases from J; junction bases left unmatched: 5. Germline V CDR1 and CDR2: SGHDT, YYEEEE. The CDR3 runs to 16 residues. The CDR3 protein is CASSPGLAGGPGELFF. The DNA for the CDR3 is TGTGCCAGCAGCCCGGGACTAGCGGGGGGGCCGGGGGAGCTGTTTTTT.

V usage is TRBV5-1 and J usage is TRBJ1-6, with 7 bases aligning to TRBD1. Germline V gene sequence: CDR1 SGHRS, CDR2 YFSETQ. This CDR3 contains 13 residues. V lost 4 bases to trimming and J lost 8 bases; unmatched junction nucleotides: 3. The CDR3 region has the DNA TGCGCCAGCAGCAGCACAGGGGATTCACCCCTCCACTTT. Protein sequence: CASSSTGDSPLHF.

The chain couples TRBV19 to TRBJ1-3, with TRBD1 as a possible D gene (6 bases). V was shortened by 3 bases and J by 0 bases, with 12 bases between the two germline ends. The length of the CDR3 is 16 residues. Germline assignment: CDR1 LNHDA and CDR2 SQIVND (reference sequence). The CDR3 loop reads CASSIRGSFSGNTIYF. The CDR3 coding sequence is TGTGCCAGTAGTATTAGGGGGAGCTTCTCTGGAAACACCATATATTTT.

A single count supports this clone. The V and J genes are TRBV27 and TRBJ2-1; 7 bases map to TRBD2. V lost 6 bases to trimming and J lost 0 bases; unmatched junction nucleotides: 2. Germline CDR1 is MNHEY and CDR2 is SMNVEV (reference sequence). This CDR3 is built from 14 residues. In DNA form, the CDR3 reads TGTGCCAGCAGCCCGGGGGGCTCCTACAATGAGCAGTTCTTC. It encodes CASSPGGSYNEQFF.

This clone was seen at least ten times. This chain links TRBV7-9 with TRBJ1-2; tentative D call: TRBD1 (6 bases). This CDR3 has 18 residues. The germline CDR1 and CDR2 sequences are SEHNR and FQNEAQ (reference sequence). Trimming removed 5 bases at V and 1 base at J, with 23 bases between. The DNA for the CDR3 is TGTGCCAGCAGCACTAGAGATCTGGGGCAGGGGATTAACTATGGCTACACCTTC. Protein: CASSTRDLGQGINYGYTF.

The V and J genes are TRBV27 and TRBJ1-1; TRBD1 matches 7 bases. The V segment lost 6 bases and the J segment 0 bases; nucleotides outside the gene matches: 13. Germline V gene lookup returns CDR1 MNHEY and CDR2 SMNVEV (reference sequence). CDR3 length: 17 residues. CDR3 DNA sequence: TGTGCCAGCAGCCCTATCAGGGGGGCAGGGATGAACACTGAAGCTTTCTTT. It specifies CASSPIRGAGMNTEAFF.

V is TRBV6-5 and J is TRBJ1-6; a weak D match, TRBD1 (5 bases). Trimming stripped 5 bases from V and 11 bases from J, with 13 bases between. The CDR3 extends over 13 amino acids. Germline V CDR1 and CDR2: MNHEY, SVGAGI. Here the CDR3 DNA reads TGTGCCAGCAGTCGAGGACATTTGACACCCCTCCACTTT. Protein product: CASSRGHLTPLHF.

J is TRBJ1-2 and V is TRBV18; no definite D call. This CDR3 has 15 amino acids. V lost 2 bases, J lost 0 bases, and 10 bases lay in between. Germline V lookup: CDR1 KGHSH, CDR2 LQKENI. The CDR3 sequence is CASSPSKVSNYGYTF. The CDR3 DNA reads TGTGCCAGCTCACCATCTAAGGTTTCTAACTATGGCTACACCTTC.

The chain carries TRBV28 and TRBJ1-6, with 10 bases that match TRBD1. The V and J ends lost 6 bases and 3 bases, in that order; junction bases with no gene match: 2. The CDR3 covers 15 residues. Germline V CDR1 and CDR2: MDHEN, SYDVKM. The CDR3 sequence: CASSRDRGYNSPLHF. In nucleotides, the CDR3 is TGTGCCAGCAGCCGGGACAGGGGCTATAATTCACCCCTCCACTTT. The variable domain in full, with the rest retrieved from reference TRBV28 and TRBJ1-6, is DVKVTQSSRYLVKRTGEKVFLECVQDMDHENMFWYRQDPGLGLRLIYFSYDVKMKEKGDIPEGYSVSREKKERFSLILESASTNQTSMYLCASSRDRGYNSPLHFGNGTRLTVT.

The chain joins TRBV4-1 to TRBJ1-5; 8 bases line up with TRBD1. V trimming: 3 bases; J trimming: 1 base; junction bases outside the gene matches: 8. The CDR3 sequence is 17 residues long. Germline lookup yields CDR1 MGHRA and CDR2 YSYEKL. The CDR3 coding sequence is TGCGCCAGCAGCCATCGACAGGGGATCGACAGCAATCAGCCCCAGCATTTT. Amino acid sequence: CASSHRQGIDSNQPQHF.

This chain links TRBV5-1 with TRBJ1-2; TRBD1 matches 9 bases. V lost 0 bases to trimming and J lost 8 bases; unmatched junction nucleotides: 5. The CDR3 loop spans 14 amino acids. Germline values: CDR1 SGHRS, CDR2 YFSETQ. Here the CDR3 DNA reads TGCGCCAGCAGCTTGGAAGGACAGGGGAAGGGCTACACCTTC. Protein sequence: CASSLEGQGKGYTF.

The V gene is TRBV9, the J gene TRBJ2-1; D possibly corresponds to TRBD2 (7 bases). The germline V gene has CDR1 SGDLS and CDR2 YYNGEE. The CDR3 contains 14 residues. Trimming took 4 bases from V and 6 from J, leaving 14 bases between them. CDR3 nucleotide sequence: TGTGCCAGCAGCCCCTGGGGGGGCCCCAATGAGCAGTTCTTC. Protein product: CASSPWGGPNEQFF. The full variable domain, its missing parts supplied by reference TRBV9 and TRBJ2-1, is DSGVTQTPKHLITATGQRVTLRCSPRSGDLSVYWYQQSLDQGLQFLIQYYNGEERAKGNILERFSAQQFPDLHSELNLSSLELGDSALYFCASSPWGGPNEQFFGPGTRLTVL.

The chain recombines TRBV3-1 (or the pseudogene TRBV3-2) with TRBJ1-2, with 8 bases that match TRBD1. Losses at the gene ends were 4 bases for V and 6 bases for J; bases not matched to a gene: 10. Germline assignment: CDR1 LGHDT and CDR2 YNNKEL (reference sequence). This CDR3 is built from 15 residues. The CDR3 sequence is CASSPIRQGRDGYTF. CDR3 coding DNA: TGTGCCAGCAGCCCTATAAGACAGGGGAGAGATGGCTACACCTTC.

The rearrangement joins TRBV5-1 to TRBJ2-3; the D is unclear. The CDR3 is 14 residues long. Germline V gives CDR1 SGHRS, CDR2 YFSETQ. Trimming took 0 bases from V and 2 from J, leaving 7 bases between them. The DNA of the CDR3 is TGCGCCAGCAGCTTGGTGGTGCACACAGATACGCAGTATTTT. Amino acids: CASSLVVHTDTQYF.

This clone was seen a few times. The chain couples TRBV27 to TRBJ2-1, with D possibly being TRBD1 (6 bases). Trimming removed 7 bases at V and 2 bases at J, with 15 bases between. The CDR3 contains 15 residues. Germline lookup yields CDR1 MNHEY and CDR2 SMNVEV (reference sequence). Here the CDR3 reads CASKGDHLAYNEQFF. CDR3 DNA sequence: TGTGCCAGCAAGGGGGACCACCTGGCCTACAATGAGCAGTTCTTC.

This clone was observed a handful of times. This chain uses TRBV7-9 with TRBJ2-1, with D uncertain. Germline V gene lookup returns CDR1 SEHNR and CDR2 FQNEAQ (reference sequence). This CDR3 is 16 amino acids long. The V and J ends lost 2 bases and 8 bases respectively, with 19 bases between them. This chain's CDR3 is CASSLLGVGFRHEQFF. CDR3 in DNA: TGTGCCAGCAGCTTACTCGGAGTTGGTTTTAGGCATGAGCAGTTCTTC.

The chain links TRBV15 to TRBJ2-2; no clear D gene. V was shortened by 0 bases and J by 5 bases, with 16 bases between the two germline ends. The germline V gene has CDR1 LNHNV and CDR2 YYDKDF (reference sequence). The CDR3 is 17 residues long. The CDR3 nucleotides read TGTGCCACCAGCAGAGATCGAACGGACCTAAGGACCGGGGAGCTGTTTTTT. Translated: CATSRDRTDLRTGELFF.

This clone was picked up one time. This sequence joins TRBV19 and TRBJ1-6, with 12 bases identical to TRBD1. The CDR3 has 16 amino acids. V shed 4 bases and J 10 bases; nucleotides not matched to a gene: 8. Germline V gene sequence: CDR1 LNHDA, CDR2 SQIVND (reference sequence). This chain's CDR3 is CASSTGTGGASSPLHF. The CDR3 DNA sequence: TGTGCCAGTAGTACGGGGACAGGGGGCGCGTCATCACCCCTCCACTTT.

V usage is TRBV2 and J usage is TRBJ1-1; weak D call: TRBD1 (5 bases). The CDR3 totals 12 residues. Looked up from germline, CDR1 is SNHLY and CDR2 is FYNNEI. The ends were cut back, 10 bases at V and 11 bases at J, with 20 bases in the middle. The CDR3 DNA reads as TGTGCCACCACAGGTCTTTCCGAAGCGGCTTTCTTT. It encodes CATTGLSEAAFF.

V gene TRBV21-1 combines with J gene TRBJ2-3; the table names TRBD1, a call not compared with the DNA. TRBV21-1 is given as a pseudogene. CDR3 size: 17 residues. This CDR3 is CASSTKAGHHSTDTQYF. CDR3 sequence (DNA): TGTGCCAGCAGCACCAAGGCCGGACACCATAGCACAGATACGCAGTATTTT.